This entry lists 23 T cell receptor beta chains sequenced from one sample in a study of blood T cell repertoires in COVID-19. Sequenced by immunoSEQ multiplex PCR; TCRdb stores in-frame clones only, minus some. The data show some 150,000 clones, with more than 70% seen just once and less than 5.5% held by the top ten. The sequencing input was peripheral blood. The receptors were gathered from a woman between 50 and 59 years old with acute or convalescent COVID-19.

The chain has TRBV18 and TRBJ1-4; maybe TRBD1 (6 bases). This CDR3 has 14 amino acids. Trimming shortened V by 3 bases and J by 7 bases, and 12 bases separated the two germline ends. CDR1 and CDR2 (germline): KGHSH, LQKENI. The CDR3 DNA sequence: TGTGCCAGCTCACCCGGGACATTGGCTGAAAAACTGTTTTTT. Translating gives CASSPGTLAEKLFF. Using reference TRBV18 and TRBJ1-4 for the parts outside the CDR3, the full variable domain is NAGVMQNPRHLVRRRGQEARLRCSPMKGHSHVYWYRQLPEEGLKFMVYLQKENIIDESGMPKERFSAEFPKEGPSILRIQQVVRGDSAAYFCASSPGTLAEKLFFGSGTQLSVL.

This clone was recorded only once. This chain uses TRBV27 with TRBJ1-1; 9 bases are a match to TRBD1. After removal of 5 bases from V and 5 bases from J, the junction contained 12 bases not matched to a gene. Germline V gives CDR1 MNHEY, CDR2 SMNVEV (reference sequence). The CDR3 has 16 residues. The CDR3 here is CASSDPPGQGGTEAFF. CDR3 DNA sequence: TGTGCCAGCAGTGACCCCCCGGGACAGGGAGGAACTGAAGCTTTCTTT.

Turning to this clone: Other DNA sequences in this specimen translate into the identical CDR3. V gene TRBV27 combines with J gene TRBJ1-2; D remains unclear. Germline V CDR1 and CDR2: MNHEY, SMNVEV (reference sequence). The CDR3 consists of 12 residues. Trimming shortened V by 4 bases and J by 2 bases, and 5 bases separated the two germline ends. The chain's CDR3 is CASSSGNYGYTF. The CDR3 coding sequence is TGTGCCAGCAGTTCGGGAAACTATGGCTACACCTTC.

The V and J genes are TRBV9 and TRBJ2-7, with a possible D match to TRBD2 (5 bases). Trimming cost V 3 bases and J 4 bases, with 17 bases left between them. The CDR3 totals 15 residues. The germline V gene has CDR1 SGDLS and CDR2 YYNGEE. CDR3 coding DNA: TGTGCCAGCAGCGCCCGCGAGAGGGATGGGTACGAGCAGTACTTC. This sequence encodes CASSARERDGYEQYF.

The chain uses TRBV6-1 and TRBJ1-5; 7 nucleotides agree with TRBD1. The germline V gene encodes CDR1 MNHNS and CDR2 SASEGT. V was pared by 1 base and J by 3 bases, with 3 bases of the junction left unmatched. The CDR3 length is 15 residues. The CDR3 sequence is CASSEGQGNNQPQHF. The CDR3 DNA reads as TGTGCCAGCAGTGAAGGACAGGGCAACAATCAGCCCCAGCATTTT.

The CDR3 loop reads CASSLKHEETQYF. CDR3 sequence (DNA): TGTGCCAGCAGCTTAAAGCATGAGGAGACCCAGTACTTC. V gene TRBV7-3 combines with J gene TRBJ2-5, with D uncertain. The CDR3 has 13 amino acids. Trimming took off 1 base at V and 5 bases at J, with 8 bases between the two ends. The germline CDR1 and CDR2 sequences are SGHTA and FQGTGA.

CDR3 sequence reads: CASSRIDLTGSYGYTF. The CDR3 DNA sequence: TGTGCCAGTAGTAGAATAGACTTGACAGGCAGCTATGGCTACACCTTC. The V and J genes are TRBV19 and TRBJ1-2, with D possibly being TRBD1 (6 bases). This CDR3 contains 16 residues. Between the trimmed V and J ends, which lost 4 bases and 4 bases, there was a span of 19 bases. Germline V gene data show CDR1 as LNHDA and CDR2 as SQIVND (reference sequence). Based on the CDR3 plus reference TRBV19 and TRBJ1-2, the full variable domain is DGGITQSPKYLFRKEGQNVTLSCEQNLNHDAMYWYRQDPGQGLRLIYYSQIVNDFQKGDIAEGYSVSREKKESFPLTVTSAQKNPTAFYLCASSRIDLTGSYGYTFGSGTRLTVV.

The sample holds many counts of this clone. CDR3 loop: CASRPGTSGLKGDNEQFF. CDR3 bases: TGTGCCAGCAGGCCCGGGACTAGCGGCTTGAAGGGGGACAATGAGCAGTTCTTC. The rearrangement joins TRBV7-2 to TRBJ2-1, with 11 positions matching TRBD2. CDR3 length: 18 amino acids. From germline, CDR1 is SGHTA and CDR2 FQGNSA. The V gene end was trimmed by 6 bases and the J gene end by 5 bases; junction bases not matched to a gene: 15.

On this clone itself: One junction end disagrees with the germline gene, perhaps due to a read error. The chain joins TRBV27 to TRBJ2-7, with 7 bases lining up with TRBD1. The CDR3 is 12 residues long. Germline CDR1 reads MNHEY; CDR2 reads SMNVEV (reference sequence). The CDR3 loop is CASSLRDSHPHF. CDR3 DNA sequence: TGTGCCAGCAGCCTTAGGGACAGCCATCCCCACTTC.

The J gene is TRBJ1-2, the V gene TRBV28; D may be TRBD1 (6 bases). CDR3 length equals 13 residues. Germline CDR1 MDHEN, CDR2 SYDVKM. Trimming removed 5 bases from V and 12 bases from J, with 19 bases in between. As DNA, the CDR3 is TGTGCCAGCAGTCCTCCAACGAGGGGGGGGGACACCTTC. Protein product: CASSPPTRGGDTF.

The chain employs TRBV15 and TRBJ1-3; 8 bases agree with TRBD1. The V segment lost 0 bases and the J segment 0 bases; nucleotides outside the gene matches: 1. CDR1 is LNHNV and CDR2 is YYDKDF in the germline V gene (reference sequence). This CDR3 has 16 amino acids. The DNA for the CDR3 is TGTGCCACCAGCAGAGACGGACAGGGCTCTGGAAACACCATATATTTT. This translates into CATSRDGQGSGNTIYF.

The chain links TRBV15 to TRBJ1-1; D gene unclear. Germline values: CDR1 LNHNV, CDR2 YYDKDF (reference sequence). This CDR3 is built from 15 residues. Between the trimmed V and J ends, which lost 5 bases and 5 bases, there was a span of 18 bases. The CDR3 reads CATSVDKGRATEAFF. Written as DNA, the CDR3 is TGTGCCACCAGCGTCGACAAAGGGAGGGCGACTGAAGCTTTCTTT.

The sample holds one count of this clone. The rearrangement uses TRBV28 and TRBJ2-4, with D maybe TRBD2 (6 bases). The CDR3 runs to 13 residues. Trimming left V 3 bases short and J 7 bases short, with 10 bases between. The germline CDR1 and CDR2 sequences are MDHEN and SYDVKM. In DNA, the CDR3 is TGTGCCAGCAGTTTGGGGGGAAAGAACATTCAGTACTTC. It translates to CASSLGGKNIQYF.

V gene TRBV6-2 or TRBV6-3 combines with J gene TRBJ2-7; possibly TRBD2 for D (5 bases). This CDR3 contains 14 residues. V was pared by 6 bases and J by 4 bases, with 16 bases between. CDR1 and CDR2 (germline): MNHEY, SVGEGT. CDR3 region: CASSRTGIKYEQYF. CDR3 nucleotide sequence: TGTGCCAGCAGCAGAACCGGGATCAAATACGAGCAGTACTTC.

V and J are TRBV6-2 or TRBV6-3 and TRBJ2-7, with a tentative D call TRBD2 (5 bases). The germline V and J ends were trimmed by 2 bases and 1 base, with 6 bases remaining between them. CDR1 and CDR2 from the germline V gene are MNHEY and SVGEGT. The CDR3 has 13 residues. The DNA of the CDR3 is TGTGCCAGCAGTTACACGGGGTCCTACGAGCAGTACTTC. As protein: CASSYTGSYEQYF.

CDR3 in DNA: TGTGCCAGCAGCGCCCCATCTTCACTGGGGGCCACGCAGTATTTT. Amino acids: CASSAPSSLGATQYF. The rearrangement links TRBV9 to TRBJ2-3, with a tentative D call TRBD1 (6 bases). Germline loops: CDR1 SGDLS, CDR2 YYNGEE. V was cut by 3 bases and J by 9 bases, with 20 bases left in between. This CDR3 contains 15 residues.

The CDR3 loop is CSAAREETQYF. CDR3 DNA sequence: TGCAGTGCTGCGCGGGAAGAGACCCAGTACTTC. V and J are TRBV20-1 and TRBJ2-5, with D possibly TRBD2 on 5 matching bases. This CDR3 comprises 11 residues. With 5 bases removed from V and 3 bases from J, the gap between germline ends came to 7 bases. CDR1 and CDR2 (germline): DFQATT, SNEGSKA (reference sequence).

The chain joins TRBV19 to TRBJ2-7, with 7 bases lining up with TRBD1. V lost 9 bases to trimming and J lost 6 bases; unmatched junction nucleotides: 11. The CDR3 sequence is 13 residues long. Looked up from germline, CDR1 is LNHDA and CDR2 is SQIVND (reference sequence). CDR3 in DNA: TGTGCCAGCGTCCGGACAGGTACGCGCGAGCAGTACTTC. This codes for CASVRTGTREQYF.

This chain joins TRBV7-9 and TRBJ2-1, with TRBD1 matching over 7 bases. In germline, CDR1 is SEHNR, CDR2 FQNEAQ (reference sequence). With 7 bases clipped from V and 4 bases from J, the junction kept 10 bases outside the gene matches. The CDR3 has 15 residues. CDR3 loop: CASTPRGTVYNEQFF. The CDR3 coding sequence is TGTGCCAGCACCCCTAGAGGGACAGTTTACAATGAGCAGTTCTTC.

This clone turned up a few times. The V call is TRBV2, the J call TRBJ1-6; D is ambiguous. CDR1 is SNHLY and CDR2 is FYNNEI in the germline V gene. The CDR3 runs to 13 residues. V lost 11 bases, J lost 6 bases, and 14 bases lay in between. In DNA form, the CDR3 reads TGTGCCGGCTGTTCGAACAGTAATTCACCCCTCCACTTT. Its translation is CAGCSNSNSPLHF.

The sample holds one count of this clone. The chain employs TRBV3-1 (or the pseudogene TRBV3-2) and TRBJ2-2, with 10 bases that match TRBD2. Losses at the gene ends were 4 bases for V and 5 bases for J; bases not matched to a gene: 4. CDR3 size: 15 residues. Germline V gives CDR1 LGHDT, CDR2 YNNKEL (reference sequence). The CDR3 DNA follows: TGTGCCAGCAGCCTTACTAGCGGGGTAACCGGGGAGCTGTTTTTT. Residues: CASSLTSGVTGELFF.

The V gene is TRBV19, the J gene TRBJ1-5, with D possibly being TRBD1 (5 bases). The CDR3 spans 14 residues. V was trimmed by 4 bases and J by 5 bases, leaving 12 bases between them. Germline V gene lookup returns CDR1 LNHDA and CDR2 SQIVND (reference sequence). The CDR3: CASSTLGLHQPQHF. The CDR3 bases are TGTGCCAGTAGTACCTTGGGACTGCATCAGCCCCAGCATTTT.

In nucleotides, the CDR3 is TGTGCCAGCAGTTACAGTCAGGGGGTCTTCGGAAAAGGACAGCCCCAGCATTTT. This gives the protein CASSYSQGVFGKGQPQHF. The rearrangement links TRBV6-2 or TRBV6-3 to TRBJ1-5; 7 nucleotides agree with TRBD1. The germline CDR1 and CDR2 sequences are MNHEY and SVGEGT. The J segment lost 7 bases and the V segment lost 2 bases, leaving 17 bases of the junction unmatched. This CDR3 spans 18 amino acids.